These T cell receptor beta chains were read from a single sample in a study of blood T cells in healthy people across ages. TCRdb reprocessed the 5' RACE reads with MiXCR, giving one entry per CDR3 protein. In the table there are hundreds of thousands of distinct CDR3 sequences, approximately 39% of which are singletons. Sequenced material: blood. The source is a woman aged 55-69 years in good health. Both conserved end residues are part of each CDR3. A D gene is named only where the DNA matches it firmly. Where a row states a size, it is once, few, many or the class of an expanded clone; other rows omit it.

d_call clone_size j_call cdr3_length v_call cdr3_nt cdr3_aa
TRBD1 few TRBJ2-5 17 TRBV7-2 TGTGCCAGCAGCTTCAGTCCGGGACAGGAGTCTCAAGAGACCCAGTACTTC CASSFSPGQESQETQYF
. . TRBJ2-3 17 TRBV4-3 TGCGCCAGCAGCCAAGAGGGGGGGGGCCCGGGGACAGATACGCAGTATTTT CASSQEGGGPGTDTQYF
. once TRBJ2-5 14 TRBV9 TGTGCCAGCAGCCCACCGGCCCTCGGGGAGACCCAGTACTTC CASSPPALGETQYF
. few TRBJ2-7 16 TRBV21-1 TGTGCCAGCAGCATGCCCCTAGCGGGGCTGGGGTACGAGCAGTACTTC CASSMPLAGLGYEQYF
. many TRBJ1-2 15 TRBV9 TGTGCCAGCAGCGTCTCTACAGATCCCCTGGAGGGCTACACCTTC CASSVSTDPLEGYTF
. . TRBJ2-1 15 TRBV7-9 TGTGCCAGCAGCTTAGATGGTTCAGACTACAATGAGCAGTTCTTC CASSLDGSDYNEQFF
TRBD2 . TRBJ2-1 14 TRBV6-5 TGTGCCAGCAACCGACTAGCAGACTACAATGAGCAGTTCTTC CASNRLADYNEQFF
. few TRBJ2-3 14 TRBV18 TGTGCCAGCTCACCGGGTGTTCCAGCAGATACGCAGTATTTT CASSPGVPADTQYF
TRBD2 . TRBJ2-1 18 TRBV7-2 TGTGCCAGCAGCTTAAAGTCGACTAGCGGACGGGCCTACAATGAGCAGTTCTTC CASSLKSTSGRAYNEQFF
. . TRBJ2-7 15 TRBV3-1 TGTGCCAGCAGCCAAGATCCACAGGGTAAAAGCGAGCAGTACTTC CASSQDPQGKSEQYF
TRBD2 . TRBJ2-5 14 TRBV20-1 TGCAGTGCTAGAGGTGAACTAGCGGTGGAGACCCAGTACTTC CSARGELAVETQYF
TRBD2 many TRBJ2-1 14 TRBV20-1 TGCAGTGCTAGACTAGCGGGAGTCTACAATGAGCAGTTCTTC CSARLAGVYNEQFF
TRBD1 few TRBJ1-1 16 TRBV5-1 TGCGCCAGCAGCCTGATCCCCGGGACAGAGAACACTGAAGCTTTCTTT CASSLIPGTENTEAFF
. . TRBJ2-4 16 TRBV7-9 TGTGCCAGCAGCCCAGCCCAGACTTTAGCCAAAAACATTCAGTACTTC CASSPAQTLAKNIQYF
. many TRBJ2-1 13 TRBV20-1 . CSARVAGGATRFF
TRBD2 few TRBJ2-7 15 TRBV20-1 TGCAGTGCTAGAGGCGGGGAGGGGAGCGCCTACGAGCAGTACTTC CSARGGEGSAYEQYF
. . TRBJ2-7 16 TRBV27 TGTGCCAGCAGTTTAGGTAGTCAACGCTCCTACAATGAGCAGTACTTC CASSLGSQRSYNEQYF
. . TRBJ2-7 17 TRBV13 TGTGCCAGCAGCTTAGAATCCAGGGGATCAGGCTCCCACGAGCAGTACTTC CASSLESRGSGSHEQYF
TRBD1 few TRBJ2-1 15 TRBV10-1 TGCGCCAGCAGTGAAGGGACAGGGGCTGTTAATGAGCAGTTCTTC CASSEGTGAVNEQFF
TRBD2 many TRBJ2-5 14 TRBV6-6 TGTGCCAGCAGGGCGACTAGCGGCCAAGAGACCCAGTACTTC CASRATSGQETQYF
. . TRBJ1-2 15 TRBV28 TGTGCCAGCAGTTTTGTTGGGCAGGGCGCGTATGGCTACACCTTC CASSFVGQGAYGYTF
. few TRBJ1-2 13 TRBV11-2 TGTGCCAGCAGCGTTGGGCAAGCGATAGGCTACACCTTC CASSVGQAIGYTF
. few TRBJ2-7 16 TRBV6-5 TGTGCCAGCAGTTACTTCTCGGACAGCTCCTACAATGAGCAGTACTTC CASSYFSDSSYNEQYF
TRBD1 . TRBJ2-7 17 TRBV5-1 TGCGTCAGCAGCTCGTTTGGGTTGGGACAGGGAGGACACGAGCAGTACTTC CVSSSFGLGQGGHEQYF
. . TRBJ2-3 11 TRBV20-1 TGCAGTGCTAGAGATGAAGTTTGGCAGTATTTT CSARDEVWQYF
. . TRBJ1-2 11 TRBV20-1 TGCAGTGCTAGAGGGGCAGGGAAGTCCACCTTC CSARGAGKSTF
TRBD2 . TRBJ2-1 15 TRBV28 TGTGCCAGCAGTTTAGCTACCAGCGGGGGCCGGACGCAGTTCTTC CASSLATSGGRTQFF
. . TRBJ2-3 14 TRBV7-3 TGTGCCAGCAGCTTAACTGTCACTACAGATACGCAGTATTTT CASSLTVTTDTQYF
. few TRBJ1-2 13 TRBV5-6 TGTGCCAGCAGGGTGCGGGGGGACTATGGCTACACCTTC CASRVRGDYGYTF
TRBD2 once TRBJ2-7 13 TRBV10-3 TGTGCCACCCAACTAGCGGGAGTTCACGAGCAGTACTTC CATQLAGVHEQYF
. . TRBJ2-5 14 TRBV5-6 TGTGCCAGCAGCTTGGCGTACGGACAGCTTGAGCAGTACTTC CASSLAYGQLEQYF
TRBD2 . TRBJ2-3 15 TRBV6-2/TRBV6-3 TGTGCCAGCAGACAACTAGCGGGAGGTGCAGATACGCAGTATTTT CASRQLAGGADTQYF
. few TRBJ2-1 15 TRBV18 TGTGCCAGCTCACCACCGGAAAACCATTACAATGAGCAGTTCTTC CASSPPENHYNEQFF
. few TRBJ2-7 14 TRBV10-2 TGCGCCAGCAGTGTTGGCAGTGAGGGGGACGAGCAGTACTTC CASSVGSEGDEQYF
TRBD2 . TRBJ2-5 16 TRBV5-5 TGTGCCAGCAGCTTGGAAAGCGGGGGGGTCCAAGAGACCCAGTACTTC CASSLESGGVQETQYF
. few TRBJ2-5 15 TRBV20-1 TGCAGTGCTAGAGACCCCATGGGTGGGCGAGAGACCCAGTACTTC CSARDPMGGRETQYF
TRBD2 . TRBJ2-7 14 TRBV5-1 TGCGCCAGCAGCACAACTAGCGGGAGTTACGAGCAGTACTTC CASSTTSGSYEQYF
. few TRBJ2-1 12 TRBV3-1 TGTGCCAGCAGCCTACTAGTAGATGAGCAGTTCTTC CASSLLVDEQFF
TRBD2 many TRBJ2-1 14 TRBV18 TGTGCCAGCTCACCTTCGGGACTAGCCCATGAGCAGTTCTTC CASSPSGLAHEQFF
TRBD1 few TRBJ2-4 19 TRBV28 TGTGCCAGCGCACCGTCCCGGGGACAGGGATTAGTGGCCAAAAACATTCAGTACTTC CASAPSRGQGLVAKNIQYF
TRBD1 . TRBJ1-4 17 TRBV6-2/TRBV6-3 TGTGCCAGCAGTTACGGTACAGGGGCTAAGGCCAATGAAAAACTGTTTTTT CASSYGTGAKANEKLFF
. once TRBJ1-5 14 TRBV20-1 TGCAGTGCAAAAAAGGGTATAAGCAATCAGCCCCAGCATTTT CSAKKGISNQPQHF
TRBD2 many TRBJ2-3 16 TRBV20-1 TGCAGTGCTAGAGATTGGCTAGCGGGCGACACAGATACGCAGTATTTT CSARDWLAGDTDTQYF
. . TRBJ2-1 13 TRBV4-1 TGCGCCAGCAGCCAAGATACCGACAATGAGCAGTTCTTC CASSQDTDNEQFF